The 12 T cell receptor beta chains given below trace back to one sample, sequenced in a study of CD8 T cells in Susac syndrome. The RNA input was about 0.5 to 1 ug, and it was reverse transcribed with random hexamers. TCRdb processed the immunoSEQ multiplex PCR reads anew with MiXCR; each CDR3 protein has one entry. This table has 250,000 to 300,000 distinct CDR3 sequences, around nine tenths appearing once. Source material: CD8+ T cells from PBMCs. All receptors come from a human donor with multiple sclerosis.

The chain joins TRBV30 to TRBJ1-2; possible D gene TRBD1, 6 bases. The V end lost 1 base, the J end lost 4 bases, and 13 bases lay between the germline ends. The CDR3 runs to 14 residues. Germline CDR1 is GTSNPN and CDR2 is SVGIG (reference sequence). Here the CDR3 DNA reads TGTGCCTGGAGTGCCCACAGGGAGGGCTATGGCTACACCTTC. Protein sequence: CAWSAHREGYGYTF.

Worth noting for this clonotype: The junction differs from germline at one of its ends, possibly a read error. The genes are TRBV19 and TRBJ2-5; 8 bases align to TRBD2. Germline CDR1 reads LNHDA; CDR2 reads SQIVND (reference sequence). The length of the CDR3 is 14 residues. This CDR3 is CASSMDGGARTAHF. CDR3 bases: TGTGCCAGTAGTATGGACGGGGGGGCGCGGACAGCGCACTTC.

V usage is TRBV29-1 and J usage is TRBJ1-4; TRBD1 matches 10 bases. From germline, CDR1 is SQVTM and CDR2 ANQGSEA. J was trimmed by 2 bases and V by 0 bases; bases with no gene match: 6. CDR3 length equals 17 residues. CDR3 in amino acids: CSVEDTGQGETNEKLFF. The CDR3 coding sequence is TGCAGCGTTGAAGATACCGGACAGGGGGAGACTAATGAAAAACTGTTTTTT.

V usage is TRBV6-2 or TRBV6-3 and J usage is TRBJ2-3; D gene uncertain. Per germline, CDR1 MNHEY and CDR2 SVGEGT. This CDR3 has 14 amino acids. V shed 4 bases and J shed 0 bases, with 8 bases lying between them. The CDR3 here is CASSSTVSTDTQYF. CDR3 coding DNA: TGTGCCAGCAGTTCTACGGTCAGCACAGATACGCAGTATTTT.

The CDR3 nucleotides are TGCAGTGCCAGACCCTTAGCGGGAGGTGACACCGGGGAGCTGTTTTTT. Residues: CSARPLAGGDTGELFF. The rearrangement uses TRBV20-1 and TRBJ2-2, with 10 bases that match TRBD2. CDR3 size: 16 residues. The V segment lost 6 bases and the J segment 3 bases; nucleotides outside the gene matches: 10. CDR1 DFQATT and CDR2 SNEGSKA come from the germline V gene (reference sequence).

The J gene is TRBJ2-1, the V gene TRBV2; TRBD2 might be the D (6 bases). Trimming pared 3 bases from V and 8 bases from J, leaving 11 bases between. Germline-derived CDR1 and CDR2 are SNHLY and FYNNEI. The CDR3 sequence is 13 residues long. DNA for the CDR3: TGTGCCAGCAGTGACCCCAGGGACTATGAGCAGTTCTTC. This codes for CASSDPRDYEQFF.

The rearrangement links TRBV6-2 or TRBV6-3 to TRBJ2-5; possible D gene TRBD1, 5 bases. Trimming took 8 bases from V and 1 from J, leaving 26 bases between them. The CDR3 totals 18 residues. Germline V gene lookup returns CDR1 MNHEY and CDR2 SVGEGT. CDR3 in amino acids: CASDRGSTRTPTQETQYF. The CDR3 DNA reads as TGTGCCAGCGATAGGGGATCTACTCGGACGCCAACCCAAGAGACCCAGTACTTC.

Turning to this clonotype: One end of the junction does not line up with germline, which may come from a read error. The chain carries TRBV7-9 and TRBJ2-1; 16 positions match TRBD2. The CDR3 has 16 amino acids. Germline V gene sequence: CDR1 SEHNR, CDR2 FQNEAQ (reference sequence). The CDR3 sequence is CANSGTSGGDYNEQFF. CDR3 sequence (DNA): TGTGCCAACAGCGGGACTAGCGGGGGGGACTACAATGAGCAGTTCTTC.

The CDR3 DNA follows: TGCAGTGCTAGTCCTCCCACGGCCCGGGACAATCAGCCCCAGCATTTT. It translates to CSASPPTARDNQPQHF. The chain has TRBV20-1 and TRBJ1-5; D is unresolved. The CDR3 extends over 16 amino acids. The germline V gene has CDR1 DFQATT and CDR2 SNEGSKA (reference sequence). Deletions cut 3 bases from V and 3 bases from J, with 18 bases between.

This rearrangement joins TRBV2 to TRBJ2-1; no clear D. CDR1 is SNHLY and CDR2 is FYNNEI in the germline V gene. The CDR3 extends over 12 amino acids. The V end lost 7 bases, the J end lost 15 bases, and 19 bases lay between the germline ends. CDR3 nucleotides: TGTGCCAGCAAAATTGGTTCCCCAGGATGGTTCTTC. The encoded protein is CASKIGSPGWFF.

The DNA for the CDR3 is TGCGCCAGCAGCCAGACTAGCGGGAGTCCAGATACGCAGTATTTT. Residues: CASSQTSGSPDTQYF. This chain uses TRBV4-3 with TRBJ2-3, with TRBD2 identical over 12 bases. J lost 4 bases, V lost 3 bases, and 2 bases had no gene match. The CDR3 consists of 15 residues. Germline V gene data show CDR1 as LGHNA and CDR2 as YSLEER.

The chain has TRBV20-1 and TRBJ1-1, with 9 bases that match TRBD1. Trimming removed 0 bases from V and 3 bases from J; junction bases left unmatched: 2. There are 14 residues in the CDR3. Germline loops: CDR1 DFQATT, CDR2 SNEGSKA (reference sequence). The CDR3 DNA reads as TGCAGTGCTAGAGATACAGGGGGCGACACTGAAGCTTTCTTT. This sequence encodes CSARDTGGDTEAFF.